Listed here are 13 T cell receptor beta chains from one sample, sequenced in a study of blood T cell repertoires in COVID-19. The table came from immunoSEQ multiplex PCR; TCRdb's copy has only in-frame clones and leaves some out. The sample lists roughly 250,000 clones, about 87% occurring once. Sequencing used PBMCs or T cells enriched from blood (not recorded which). These receptors were taken from a woman between 40 and 55 years old with acute COVID-19.

This chain joins TRBV28 and TRBJ1-5, with TRBD1 matching over 9 bases. The CDR3 extends over 15 amino acids. The V gene's germline CDR1 is MDHEN and CDR2 SYDVKM. V was clipped by 3 bases and J by 5 bases; unmatched bases: 5. The CDR3 coding sequence is TGTGCCAGCAGTTTGTGGACAGGGGTTTATCAGCCCCAGCATTTT. Amino acids: CASSLWTGVYQPQHF.

The chain has TRBV7-9 and TRBJ1-1; 10 nucleotides match TRBD1. V shed 5 bases, J shed 7 bases, and the junction held 4 bases outside the gene matches. The CDR3 loop spans 13 amino acids. CDR1 is SEHNR, CDR2 FQNEAQ, per germline (reference sequence). The CDR3 spells CASSRRDRGEAFF. CDR3 nucleotide sequence: TGTGCCAGCAGCCGTCGGGACAGGGGTGAAGCTTTCTTT.

V usage is TRBV9 and J usage is TRBJ1-5; D may be TRBD1 (5 bases). The germline CDR1 and CDR2 sequences are SGDLS and YYNGEE. This CDR3 comprises 14 residues. The V gene lost 5 bases and the J gene lost 6 bases, with 15 bases spanning the gap. The CDR3 is CASSEAGGTQPQHF. The DNA of the CDR3 is TGTGCCAGCAGTGAGGCGGGGGGGACTCAGCCCCAGCATTTT.

V gene TRBV18 combines with J gene TRBJ2-5; D remains unclear. The CDR3 extends over 15 amino acids. Trimming pared 4 bases from V and 5 bases from J, leaving 17 bases between. CDR1 is KGHSH and CDR2 is LQKENI in the germline V gene. In nucleotides, the CDR3 is TGTGCCAGCTCACACGCAGTAGCTGGTGTGGAGACCCAGTACTTC. Its protein product is CASSHAVAGVETQYF.

This rearrangement joins TRBV4-2 to TRBJ2-1; the match to TRBD2 covers 11 bases. Germline CDR1 LGHNA, CDR2 YNFKEQ. The CDR3 contains 16 residues. V lost 2 bases, J lost 2 bases, and 2 bases stayed unmatched. CDR3 sequence: CASSQSSGGTYNEQFF. For the CDR3, the DNA is TGTGCCAGCAGCCAATCTAGCGGGGGGACCTACAATGAGCAGTTCTTC.

V and J are TRBV6-5 and TRBJ1-4, with D perhaps TRBD1 (6 bases). In germline, CDR1 is MNHEY, CDR2 SVGAGI. The CDR3 runs 15 residues. Trimming took off 2 bases at V and 8 bases at J, with 15 bases between the two ends. The CDR3 DNA reads TGTGCCAGCAGTTACGGGGAGGGGGATACGGAAAAACTGTTTTTT. It yields the protein CASSYGEGDTEKLFF.

The J gene is TRBJ2-7, the V gene TRBV3-1 (or the pseudogene TRBV3-2); perhaps TRBD2 as D (5 bases). The CDR3 is made up of 9 amino acids. From germline, CDR1 is LGHDT and CDR2 YNNKEL (reference sequence). The CDR3 reads CASSIRPGV. CDR3 sequence (DNA): TGTGCCAGCAGCATCCGCCCGGGGGTC.

The chain employs TRBV5-6 and TRBJ2-5; 9 bases are shared with TRBD2. The junction had 12 bases not matched to a gene; V was cut back by 4 bases and J by 5 bases. CDR3 size: 16 residues. Germline-derived CDR1 and CDR2 are SGHDT and YYEEEE. The CDR3 sequence is CASSTGGREGRETQYF. The CDR3 bases are TGTGCCAGCAGCACCGGCGGGCGGGAGGGCCGGGAGACCCAGTACTTC.

The V and J genes are TRBV11-2 and TRBJ1-3; a possible D gene is TRBD1 (5 bases). Germline CDR1 and CDR2: SGHAT and FQNNGV. Trimming left V 7 bases short and J 2 bases short, with 12 bases between. The CDR3 spans 14 residues. The CDR3 DNA sequence: TGTGCCAGCACCAAGGCGGGGCCTGGAAACACCATATATTTT. This translates into CASTKAGPGNTIYF.

The rearrangement links TRBV5-1 to TRBJ2-1, with 7 bases matching TRBD2. Losses at the gene ends were 1 base for V and 8 bases for J; bases not matched to a gene: 21. The CDR3 is 19 amino acids. The V gene's germline CDR1 is SGHRS and CDR2 YFSETQ. For the CDR3, the DNA is TGCGCCAGCAGCTTGTCTCGGGGAAGCGGGGCTAGCAGAGTCGATGAGCAGTTCTTC. This codes for CASSLSRGSGASRVDEQFF.

The chain joins TRBV3-1 (or the pseudogene TRBV3-2) to TRBJ2-5; D is undetermined. The CDR3 has 13 residues. CDR1 is LGHDT, CDR2 YNNKEL, per germline (reference sequence). V was trimmed by 1 base and J by 5 bases, leaving 8 bases between them. CDR3 loop: CASSQVAVETQYF. CDR3 coding DNA: TGTGCCAGCAGCCAAGTAGCTGTTGAGACCCAGTACTTC.

This clone was seen a handful of times. The J gene is TRBJ1-6, the V gene TRBV7-9, with unresolved D. Germline lookup yields CDR1 SEHNR and CDR2 FQNEAQ (reference sequence). The V gene lost 6 bases and the J gene lost 7 bases, with 10 bases spanning the gap. This CDR3 spans 13 amino acids. The chain's CDR3 is CASSPTGNSPLHF. As DNA, the CDR3 is TGTGCCAGCAGTCCCACGGGGAATTCACCCCTCCACTTT.

V is TRBV3-1 (or the pseudogene TRBV3-2) and J is TRBJ1-4; the match to TRBD1 covers 8 bases. Trimming took 5 bases from V and 4 from J; bases not matched to a gene: 3. The CDR3 covers 14 residues. Looked up from germline, CDR1 is LGHDT and CDR2 is YNNKEL (reference sequence). The CDR3 coding sequence is TGTGCCAGCAGCGGACAGGGAAGTAATGAAAAACTGTTTTTT. It translates to CASSGQGSNEKLFF.